This T cell receptor beta chain is drawn from a study of blood T cells in healthy people across ages. Study in general: Roughly one uniquely barcoded beta molecule per two T cells was captured.

To note about this clonotype: Its antigen remains unidentified.

Combining a sample-barcoded 5' primer with a J-beta primer mix, a second PCR ran for roughly 6 to 12 cycles. Via MiXCR, TCRdb re-called the 5' RACE reads, giving one row per CDR3 protein. Counted here are 450,000 to 600,000 distinct CDR3 sequences, about 28% occurring once; the ten biggest clones make up 3% to 4%. Trimming shortened V by 5 bases and J by 0 bases, and 11 bases separated the two germline ends. This CDR3 has 15 amino acids. Per the germline V gene, CDR1 is MNHEY and CDR2 is SMNVEV (reference sequence). Study-level findings and limits: PBMCs left unsorted prevented a conclusive naive versus antigen-experienced comparison. Naive CD4+ cell counts and diversity both ran higher in long-lived than in aged donors.

The sample also formed part of further work on T cells of mothers and their children.

The genes are TRBV27 and TRBJ1-5; no definite D call. The source of this sequence is a boy between 2 and 10 years old in good health. The sample was blood. DNA of the CDR3: TGTGCCAGCAGTCCCCGGTTGTATAGCAATCAGCCCCAGCATTTT. It codes for CASSPRLYSNQPQHF.